Included here is one T cell receptor (beta chain) sequence, with context. The antigen is unknown. This sample is drawn from a study of cytomegalovirus exposure and HLA in healthy donors. General study points: Later analysis found that TCR beta chains associated with HLA were more clonally expanded than other, equally common chains. Analyses of presence/absence relied on an assumption of roughly uniform sequencing depth across donors. Later, an analysis found that common viral pathogens appeared to be linked with several of the most significant clusters.

After removal of 2 bases from V and 3 bases from J, the junction contained 7 bases not matched to a gene. The CDR3 length is 17 residues. Germline V gene data show CDR1 as SGHTS and CDR2 as YDEGEE. PCR involved 60 Vbeta and 13 Jbeta primers. Assay used: immunoSEQ multiplex PCR; TCRdb lists only in-frame clones, some missing. The sample carries approximately 150,000 clones, almost 80% recorded once. Sequenced input: PBMCs. This clonotype originated in a male donor in good health and CMV-seronegative. The V and J genes are TRBV5-8 and TRBJ2-1; 11 bases line up with TRBD2. The chain's CDR3 is CASSFYSGRAHYNEQFF. CDR3 bases: TGTGCCAGCAGCTTCTATAGCGGGAGGGCCCACTACAATGAGCAGTTCTTC.